This passage covers 13 T cell receptor beta chains from one sample sequenced in a study of Ad26.COV2.S vaccination and SARS-CoV-2 variants. As to treatment: roughly 18 received Ad26.COV2.S at low or high dose, single or two shots; 5 received placebo; per-sample allocation not given. The samples were gathered on day 63 after the first injection of vaccine or placebo. The repertoire was sequenced with immunoSEQ multiplex PCR; TCRdb's copy has only in-frame clones and lacks some. The sample holds about 440,000 clones, 90% seen once. The sequencing here drew on peripheral blood, taken in a trial of Ad26.COV2.S vaccine versus placebo. These receptors all stem from a person between 18 and 60 years old who received the Ad26.COV2.S COVID-19 vaccine or a placebo.

CDR3 sequence (DNA): TGTGCCAGCAGATACCGGGCGCGGCCCTACGAGCAGTACTTC. This codes for CASRYRARPYEQYF. The V call is TRBV6-2 or TRBV6-3, the J call TRBJ2-7, with no clear D. Between the trimmed V and J ends, which lost 6 bases and 2 bases, there was a span of 14 bases. Germline-derived CDR1 and CDR2 are MNHEY and SVGEGT. The CDR3 contains 14 residues.

The genes are TRBV24-1 and TRBJ2-1, with 8 bases that match TRBD2. V gave up 4 bases and J gave up 10 bases; unmatched junction bases: 5. Germline V CDR1 and CDR2: KGHDR, SFDVKD. There are 13 residues in the CDR3. CDR3 nucleotides: TGTGCCACCAGTGACCCCACTAGCGGCGAGCAGTTCTTC. This sequence encodes CATSDPTSGEQFF.

The rearrangement joins TRBV20-1 to TRBJ1-4; no definite D call. Germline V gives CDR1 DFQATT, CDR2 SNEGSKA (reference sequence). Trimming cost V 3 bases and J 7 bases, with 6 bases left between them. The CDR3 is made up of 11 amino acids. CDR3 sequence: CSASRTEKLFF. Written as DNA, the CDR3 is TGCAGTGCTAGTCGTACTGAAAAACTGTTTTTT.

The chain has TRBV3-1 (or the pseudogene TRBV3-2) and TRBJ1-1, with D perhaps matching TRBD1 (6 bases). Trimming removed 0 bases from V and 3 bases from J, with 14 bases in between. This CDR3 has 16 amino acids. Germline-derived CDR1 and CDR2 are LGHDT and YNNKEL (reference sequence). The CDR3 region has the DNA TGTGCCAGCAGCCAAGAATGGGGGCTTAGGGACACTGAAGCTTTCTTT. It is translated as CASSQEWGLRDTEAFF.

The gene calls are TRBV19 and TRBJ1-6; D is unclear. The CDR3 runs 13 residues. The V end lost 4 bases, the J end lost 8 bases, and 9 bases lay between the germline ends. In germline, CDR1 is LNHDA, CDR2 SQIVND (reference sequence). CDR3 protein: CASSKPGDSPLHF. The CDR3 DNA follows: TGTGCCAGTAGTAAACCTGGTGATTCACCCCTCCACTTT.

The J gene is TRBJ2-3, the V gene TRBV7-9; TRBD2 is a possible D gene (5 bases). In germline, CDR1 is SEHNR, CDR2 FQNEAQ (reference sequence). V was clipped by 0 bases and J by 7 bases, with 11 bases between them. The CDR3 is 14 residues long. The CDR3 DNA sequence: TGTGCCAGCAGCTTAGCGGAGGTGAGGCATACGCAGTATTTT. Residues: CASSLAEVRHTQYF. The variable domain in full, with the rest retrieved from reference TRBV7-9 and TRBJ2-3, is DTGVSQNPRHKITKRGQNVTFRCDPISEHNRLYWYRQTLGQGPEFLTYFQNEAQLEKSRLLSDRFSAERPKGSFSTLEIQRTEQGDSAMYLCASSLAEVRHTQYFGPGTRLTVL.

V gene TRBV24-1 combines with J gene TRBJ1-5; 9 bases map to TRBD1. The germline CDR1 and CDR2 sequences are KGHDR and SFDVKD. V was pared by 0 bases and J by 3 bases, with 11 bases of the junction left unmatched. This CDR3 spans 19 amino acids. CDR3 in DNA: TGTGCCACCAGTGATTTGACCCTCGCCCGGGACAGGGACAATCAGCCCCAGCATTTT. It yields the protein CATSDLTLARDRDNQPQHF.

J is TRBJ2-3 and V is TRBV7-9; 9 bases align to TRBD1. The V and J ends lost 6 bases and 2 bases, in that order; junction bases with no gene match: 6. The CDR3 sequence is 15 residues long. Germline V gives CDR1 SEHNR, CDR2 FQNEAQ (reference sequence). In DNA form, the CDR3 reads TGTGCCAGCAGTAGTACAGGGGGCAACACAGATACGCAGTATTTT. Encoded protein: CASSSTGGNTDTQYF.

The J gene is TRBJ2-3, the V gene TRBV5-6, with D possibly being TRBD2 (6 bases). Germline V lookup: CDR1 SGHDT, CDR2 YYEEEE. The CDR3 sequence is 15 residues long. V dropped 0 bases and J dropped 3 bases, with 11 bases sitting between them. The CDR3 sequence: CASSLASVGTDTQYF. The CDR3 bases are TGTGCCAGCAGCTTGGCTAGCGTCGGGACAGATACGCAGTATTTT.

The chain recombines TRBV20-1 with TRBJ2-1, with 10 positions matching TRBD2. The ends lost 3 bases at V and 10 bases at J; junction bases unmatched: 12. This CDR3 region has 15 residues. CDR1 is DFQATT, CDR2 SNEGSKA, per germline (reference sequence). CDR3 DNA: TGCAGTGCTAGTGTAGGCGCTAGCGGGAGAGGGGAGCAGTTCTTC. Translation gives CSASVGASGRGEQFF.

The chain joins TRBV24-1 to TRBJ2-3, with 10 bases fitting TRBD2. The germline gives CDR1 KGHDR, CDR2 SFDVKD. CDR3 size: 16 residues. Germline trimming cut 2 bases from V and 1 base from J; bases unmatched to any gene: 2. The CDR3 reads CATSDSGTSGTDTQYF. In DNA, the CDR3 is TGTGCCACCAGTGATTCCGGGACTAGCGGCACAGATACGCAGTATTTT.

This CDR3 is CATQPGQVFNEQFF. The CDR3 coding sequence is TGTGCCACCCAACCGGGACAGGTTTTCAATGAGCAGTTCTTC. This sequence joins TRBV10-3 and TRBJ2-1, with TRBD1 identical over 8 bases. This CDR3 is 14 amino acids long. The germline V gene has CDR1 ENHRY and CDR2 SYGVKD. Trimming cost V 10 bases and J 6 bases; bases outside gene matches: 11.

A remark on this clone: This CDR3 is also generated by other DNA sequences in the sample. The rearrangement links TRBV10-3 to TRBJ2-6; D call uncertain. Germline CDR1 reads ENHRY; CDR2 reads SYGVKD. The germline V and J ends were trimmed by 0 bases and 1 base, with 1 base remaining between them. CDR3 size: 14 residues. The CDR3 DNA reads as TGTGCCATCAGTGAGTCGTCTGGGGCCAACGTCCTGACTTTC. Translation gives CAISESSGANVLTF.